This record covers a single T cell receptor beta chain. This sample was taken from a study of cytomegalovirus exposure and HLA in healthy donors. Germline V CDR1 and CDR2: SGDLS, YYNGEE. The CDR3 is 19 residues long. The V gene end was trimmed by 0 bases and the J gene end by 0 bases; junction bases not matched to a gene: 8. PCR was performed using 60 Vbeta and 13 Jbeta primers. Measured with immunoSEQ multiplex PCR; TCRdb has only the in-frame clones, and not every one. The repertoire consists of 150,000 or so clones, with nearly 80% occurring once and the leading ten covering 14%. This TCR came from a woman aged 35 to 49 in good health and CMV-seronegative. Sequencing was done on a sample of PBMCs. The chain joins TRBV9 to TRBJ2-3, with TRBD2 matching over 12 bases. For the CDR3, the DNA is TGTGCCAGCAGCGTAGGGGTCGGGACTAGCGGGCCTAGCACAGATACGCAGTATTTT. Its translation: CASSVGVGTSGPSTDTQYF.